A single sample is the source of the 21 T cell receptor beta chains below, sequenced in a study of read filtering for tumor transcriptome and immune sequencing. Molecular barcoded adaptors covering alpha/delta and beta/gamma chains were used on approximately 400 ng RNA. MiXCR was run by TCRdb on the reads, yielding one entry per CDR3 protein. Altogether 100,000 to 150,000 distinct CDR3 sequences are present, approximately 13% being singletons, with the ten largest covering 9.5% to 12%. The sample taken for sequencing was a population of CD138-negative cells sorted from bone marrow. The origin of the receptors is a donor at least 40 years old with multiple myeloma.

This clonotype occurred a few times. A much larger clone is a single base away; this may be a read error. This sequence joins TRBV5-1 and TRBJ2-1, with TRBD2 matching over 7 bases. J was trimmed by 6 bases and V by 4 bases; bases with no gene match: 19. This CDR3 has 18 residues. Germline CDR1 SGHRS, CDR2 YFSETQ. CDR3 protein: CASSPGLNTAGVGNEQFF. For the CDR3, the DNA is TGCGCCAGCAGCCCGGGTCTGAATACGGCGGGAGTGGGCAATGAGCAGTTCTTC.

Comment on this clonotype: A far larger clone is just one base off, so this is likely a read error. The V and J genes are TRBV6-5 and TRBJ2-1; D might be TRBD1 (5 bases). The CDR3 sequence is 13 residues long. V was shortened by 0 bases and J by 5 bases, with 5 bases between the two germline ends. Germline CDR1 MNHEY, CDR2 SVGAGI. CDR3 amino acids: CASSYSDNNEQFF. CDR3 bases: TGTGCCAGCAGTTACTCGGACAACAATGAGCAGTTCTTC.

At least ten counts were recorded for this clonotype. The chain is built from TRBV6-1 and TRBJ2-6; 8 nucleotides align to TRBD2. CDR1 MNHNS and CDR2 SASEGT come from the germline V gene. V shed 8 bases and J 2 bases; nucleotides not matched to a gene: 2. This CDR3 contains 14 residues. CDR3 loop: CASDGGAGANVLTF. DNA of the CDR3: TGTGCCAGCGACGGGGGGGCTGGGGCCAACGTCCTGACTTTC.

This clonotype was counted ten times or more. The CDR3 here is CSVEAGQNQPQHF. CDR3 sequence (DNA): TGCAGCGTTGAGGCAGGGCAAAATCAGCCCCAGCATTTT. The rearrangement links TRBV29-1 to TRBJ1-5; TRBD1 is a possible D gene (5 bases). V was trimmed by 3 bases and J by 4 bases, leaving 10 bases between them. Germline V gene data show CDR1 as SQVTM and CDR2 as ANQGSEA. This CDR3 comprises 13 residues.

This clonotype was seen ten or more times. The chain recombines TRBV4-1 with TRBJ2-1, with unresolved D. This CDR3 comprises 16 residues. Looked up from germline, CDR1 is MGHRA and CDR2 is YSYEKL. With 1 base removed from V and 6 bases from J, the gap between germline ends came to 16 bases. CDR3 DNA: TGCGCCAGCAGCCAAGCGTCGGGCCCCCTGCGCAATGAGCAGTTCTTC. This sequence encodes CASSQASGPLRNEQFF.

The table lists this clonotype with many counts. CDR3 sequence: CASSQVDNQPQHF. CDR3 DNA: TGTGCCAGCTCACAGGTAGATAATCAGCCCCAGCATTTT. The rearrangement links TRBV18 to TRBJ1-5, with unresolved D. The CDR3 contains 13 residues. The germline gives CDR1 KGHSH, CDR2 LQKENI. Trimming took 4 bases from V and 4 from J, leaving 8 bases between them.

A few counts support this clonotype. Given a far larger clone just one base away, this is likely a sequencing read error. This chain links TRBV5-6 with TRBJ2-5; D unclear. CDR1 SGHDT and CDR2 YYEEEE come from the germline V gene. The CDR3 has 11 residues. The CDR3 here is CASNLEETQYF. The CDR3 DNA is TGTGCCAGCAACTTGGAAGAGACCCAGTACTTC.

This clonotype was detected many times. The chain joins TRBV7-2 to TRBJ1-5; possible D gene TRBD1, 6 bases. The CDR3 runs to 13 residues. Trimming took off 3 bases at V and 4 bases at J, with 7 bases between the two ends. Looked up from germline, CDR1 is SGHTA and CDR2 is FQGNSA. The CDR3 sequence: CASSLDRNQPQHF. The CDR3 nucleotides are TGTGCCAGCAGCTTGGACAGAAATCAGCCCCAGCATTTT.

This clonotype came up many times. V and J are TRBV11-2 and TRBJ2-1; 10 bases align to TRBD2. V shed 0 bases and J 5 bases; nucleotides not matched to a gene: 10. This CDR3 has 18 residues. Germline lookup yields CDR1 SGHAT and CDR2 FQNNGV. CDR3 nucleotides: TGTGCCAGCAGCTTAGATCGGGCAGCGGGAGGGCCTAACAATGAGCAGTTCTTC. Amino acids: CASSLDRAAGGPNNEQFF.

The chain combines TRBV6-6 with TRBJ2-3; 7 bases are shared with TRBD2. The CDR3 runs to 14 residues. Germline V CDR1 and CDR2: MNHNY, SVGAGI (reference sequence). Trimming at V came to 8 bases and at J to 3 bases, leaving 8 bases not matched to a gene. Here the CDR3 DNA reads TGTGCCAGCTTCAAACCGCGGGGGACAGATACGCAGTATTTT. This sequence encodes CASFKPRGTDTQYF.

There are many counts of this clonotype. V and J are TRBV20-1 and TRBJ2-5, with 7 bases fitting TRBD2. The V and J ends lost 3 bases and 5 bases, in that order; junction bases with no gene match: 9. Germline assignment: CDR1 DFQATT and CDR2 SNEGSKA (reference sequence). The CDR3 is 14 residues long. The CDR3 DNA follows: TGCAGTGCTAGGTTGGGAGGGGCGGCTGAGACCCAGTACTTC. Its protein product is CSARLGGAAETQYF.

Ten or more counts support this clonotype. This chain uses TRBV10-3 with TRBJ2-1, with unresolved D. The ends were cut back, 8 bases at V and 8 bases at J, with 13 bases in the middle. The CDR3 runs to 12 residues. Germline values: CDR1 ENHRY, CDR2 SYGVKD. CDR3 region: CAIGRGRDEQFF. In DNA form, the CDR3 reads TGTGCCATCGGACGAGGTCGGGATGAGCAGTTCTTC.

This clonotype was seen at least ten times. This chain joins TRBV20-1 and TRBJ2-7, with D unresolved. The germline V and J ends were trimmed by 3 bases and 2 bases, with 8 bases remaining between them. Germline V gives CDR1 DFQATT, CDR2 SNEGSKA (reference sequence). The CDR3 sequence is 12 residues long. CDR3 amino acids: CSASENTYEQYF. CDR3 bases: TGCAGTGCTAGCGAGAACACCTACGAGCAGTACTTC.

This clonotype has ten or more counts. This chain links TRBV7-2 with TRBJ1-2; no definite D call. Germline CDR1 and CDR2: SGHTA and FQGNSA. The length of the CDR3 is 16 residues. The V end lost 6 bases, the J end lost 6 bases, and 23 bases lay between the germline ends. CDR3 in amino acids: CASSPTPGGSLNGYTF. The CDR3 DNA follows: TGTGCCAGCAGTCCAACCCCGGGCGGGTCTCTGAATGGCTACACCTTC.

Only a few counts were recorded for this clonotype. The CDR3, as DNA: TGCAGTGCTGAGACAGGGTTGGGATCGTCCTACGAGCAGTACTTC. This codes for CSAETGLGSSYEQYF. J is TRBJ2-7 and V is TRBV20-1; 7 bases align to TRBD1. In germline, CDR1 is DFQATT, CDR2 SNEGSKA (reference sequence). V was pared by 5 bases and J by 1 base, with 11 bases of the junction left unmatched. This CDR3 region has 15 residues.

This clonotype came up a few times. A read error may be the cause here, since a much bigger clone is one base away. The rearrangement joins TRBV3-1 to TRBJ1-2, with D uncertain. Germline CDR1 is LGHDT and CDR2 is YNNKEL (reference sequence). The CDR3 totals 14 residues. CDR3 loop: CASSQEFTRPMRAF. The CDR3 bases are TGTGCCAGCAGCCAAGAATTTACTCGTCCTATGCGCGCCTTC.

This clonotype has ten or more counts. This chain connects TRBV19 to TRBJ2-1; no definite D call. Germline V lookup: CDR1 LNHDA, CDR2 SQIVND (reference sequence). This CDR3 comprises 15 residues. V was shortened by 4 bases and J by 4 bases, with 14 bases between the two germline ends. The CDR3 bases are TGTGCCAGTAGTAATCCCGTGGCAAAATACAATGAGCAGTTCTTC. Residues: CASSNPVAKYNEQFF.

This clonotype was detected ten times or more. The V gene is TRBV28, the J gene TRBJ2-2; D is perhaps TRBD1 (5 bases). This CDR3 region has 15 residues. In germline, CDR1 is MDHEN, CDR2 SYDVKM. Trimming removed 2 bases from V and 0 bases from J, with 7 bases in between. The CDR3, as DNA: TGTGCCAGCAGTTTAAGACAGACGAACACCGGGGAGCTGTTTTTT. Its translation: CASSLRQTNTGELFF.

This clonotype was counted many times. J is TRBJ2-5 and V is TRBV6-2 or TRBV6-3; 10 positions agree with TRBD2. Losses at the gene ends were 7 bases for V and 0 bases for J; bases not matched to a gene: 5. This CDR3 has 15 amino acids. From germline, CDR1 is MNHEY and CDR2 SVGEGT. The CDR3 region has the DNA TGTGCCAGCAACCCTAGCGGGGGCTACCAAGAGACCCAGTACTTC. Amino acids: CASNPSGGYQETQYF.

The chain's CDR3 is CASSRRDGNYGYTF. The CDR3 DNA reads TGTGCCAGCAGTCGCCGGGACGGGAACTATGGCTACACCTTC. The V gene is TRBV12-3 or TRBV12-4, the J gene TRBJ1-2; possible D gene TRBD1, 5 bases. CDR3 size: 14 residues. Deletions cut 5 bases from V and 2 bases from J, with 12 bases between.

This clonotype came up many times. V and J are TRBV7-9 and TRBJ1-1; TRBD1 is a possible D gene (5 bases). The V gene lost 5 bases and the J gene lost 2 bases, with 15 bases spanning the gap. CDR1 and CDR2 (germline): SEHNR, FQNEAQ (reference sequence). The CDR3 spans 15 residues. CDR3 coding DNA: TGTGCCAGCAGCATATCCGGGACGCATAACACTGAAGCTTTCTTT. Its translation: CASSISGTHNTEAFF.